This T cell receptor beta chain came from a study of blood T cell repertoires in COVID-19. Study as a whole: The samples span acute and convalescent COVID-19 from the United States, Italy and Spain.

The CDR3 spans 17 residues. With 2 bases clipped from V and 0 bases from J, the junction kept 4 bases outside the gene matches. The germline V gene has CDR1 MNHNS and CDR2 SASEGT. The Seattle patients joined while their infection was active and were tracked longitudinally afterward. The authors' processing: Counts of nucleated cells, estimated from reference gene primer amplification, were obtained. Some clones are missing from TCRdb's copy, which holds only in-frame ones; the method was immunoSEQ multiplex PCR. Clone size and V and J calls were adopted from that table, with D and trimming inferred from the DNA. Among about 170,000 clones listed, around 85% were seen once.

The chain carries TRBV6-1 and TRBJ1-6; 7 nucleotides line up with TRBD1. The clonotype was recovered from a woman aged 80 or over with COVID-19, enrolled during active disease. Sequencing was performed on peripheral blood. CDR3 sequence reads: CASSEPGQTSYNSPLHF. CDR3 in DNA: TGTGCCAGCAGTGAACCGGGACAGACCTCCTATAATTCACCCCTCCACTTT.